One T cell receptor beta chain is described in this entry. Its antigen is unidentified. The data were obtained in a study of cytomegalovirus exposure and HLA in healthy donors. Broader study findings: The Asian-associated ancestry cluster reportedly had fewer N-insertions than the roughly 700-donor mean in a later analysis. Association with HLA alleles at 0.05 false discovery rate was found for 16,951 TCR beta sequences in a later analysis.

Losses at the gene ends were 3 bases for V and 4 bases for J; bases not matched to a gene: 8. This CDR3 has 15 residues. The germline V gene encodes CDR1 GTSNPN and CDR2 SVGIG (reference sequence). The PCR contained 60 Vbeta and 13 Jbeta primers. Clones were sequenced by immunoSEQ multiplex PCR, and TCRdb holds only the in-frame ones, with some missing. The sample has some 130,000 clones, about 10% seen once; the top ten hold approximately 1.9%. This receptor was taken from a man aged 50 or older in good health and CMV-seronegative. V is TRBV30 and J is TRBJ2-3; 9 bases map to TRBD1. Sequencing was carried out using PBMCs. In DNA form, the CDR3 reads TGTGCCTGGAGCTCCTTACAGGGGGCCGCAGATACGCAGTATTTT. This encodes CAWSSLQGAADTQYF.